This TCR beta chain was obtained from a study of T cells expressing NK-cell markers. At the level of the study: TCR beta repertoires came from sorted CD3+CD56+NKG2C+, CD3+CD56+NKG2C- and CD3+CD56-NKG2C+ T cells. The study sequenced eight donors, seven HCMV-seropositive and one seronegative.

The CDR3 is made up of 15 amino acids. Germline CDR1 and CDR2: ENHRY and SYGVKD. The cDNA for TCR beta came from 5'RACE template switching with UMIs. TCRdb re-called the 5' RACE reads; one entry per CDR3 protein, DNA not given. The sample features hundreds of thousands of distinct CDR3 sequences, with around 4% in its top ten. Study-level findings and limits: There were a handful of donors in whom these clonotypes also led the CD3+CD56-NKG2C+ fraction.

A word on this clonotype: Antigen specificity is unknown.

The rearrangement joins TRBV10-3 to TRBJ1-2; lacking DNA, the TRBD1 call made by TCRdb goes unchecked. Sequenced: blood T cells: a sorted CD56 or NKG2C T cell subset, CD4+ or CD8+ T cells, or bulk PBMC T cells (not recorded which). The TCR comes from a man aged 18 to 29 in good health. The chain's CDR3 is CAISATGQANYGYTF.